The 5 T cell receptor beta chains below all came from one sample that was sequenced in a study of T cell responses to AZD1222 COVID-19 vaccine. Only in-frame clones appear in the TCRdb table, and some are missing; sequencing was by immunoSEQ multiplex PCR. The sample consists of 150,000 to 200,000 clones, around 94% of them appearing once. Sequences were derived from peripheral blood, sampled on day 0 of AZD1222 vaccination. The receptor source for this set is an adult in good health.

The chain links TRBV6-5 to TRBJ1-1; D is unresolved. V lost 0 bases to trimming and J lost 0 bases, with 8 bases between them. CDR1 MNHEY and CDR2 SVGAGI come from the germline V gene. This CDR3 spans 15 amino acids. The CDR3, as DNA: TGTGCCAGCAGTTACTCCACCGTTATGAACACTGAAGCTTTCTTT. Translation: CASSYSTVMNTEAFF.

The V and J genes are TRBV27 and TRBJ1-5, with 7 bases that match TRBD1. This CDR3 has 15 amino acids. V lost 3 bases to trimming and J lost 4 bases; unmatched junction nucleotides: 6. CDR1 MNHEY and CDR2 SMNVEV come from the germline V gene (reference sequence). The CDR3 spells CASSFTGDGNQPQHF. CDR3 coding DNA: TGTGCCAGCAGTTTTACAGGGGATGGGAATCAGCCCCAGCATTTT.

This clone showed up just once. V and J are TRBV21-1 and TRBJ2-5; the table's D call TRBD1 went unverified against the DNA. TRBV21-1 is annotated as a pseudogene. This CDR3 has 16 amino acids. The CDR3 DNA is TGTGCCAGCAGCAAAGTTAATTGGGCCAGTTGGGAGACCCAGTACTTC. Translated: CASSKVNWASWETQYF.

V gene TRBV5-5 combines with J gene TRBJ2-2; possible D gene TRBD2, 5 bases. Per the germline V gene, CDR1 is SGHKS and CDR2 is YYEKEE (reference sequence). The CDR3 covers 15 residues. V lost 4 bases and J lost 4, with 14 bases in between. The CDR3 nucleotides are TGTGCCAGCAGCGAGGGCTTGCCGGGCACCGGGGAGCTGTTTTTT. Amino acids: CASSEGLPGTGELFF.

The J gene is TRBJ1-1, the V gene TRBV2, with D uncertain. Trimming removed 9 bases from V and 0 bases from J, with 8 bases in between. Germline V gene data show CDR1 as SNHLY and CDR2 as FYNNEI. CDR3 length equals 12 residues. The DNA of the CDR3 is TGTGCCAGTGGTCAGCTGAACACTGAAGCTTTCTTT. It translates to CASGQLNTEAFF.